The source of this T cell receptor (beta chain) is a study of blood T cell repertoires in COVID-19. The assay was immunoSEQ multiplex PCR, and TCRdb's table has in-frame clones only and misses some. The sample holds over 150,000 clones; more than 85% are singletons and the top ten take 1% to 1.4%. Sample: peripheral blood. This TCR derives from a man aged 25-45 years with acute or convalescent COVID-19.

This CDR3 reads CASSLVPELEETQYF. The CDR3 DNA follows: TGCGCCAGCAGCTTGGTCCCGGAGTTGGAAGAGACCCAGTACTTC. This rearrangement joins TRBV5-1 to TRBJ2-5; D ambiguous. The CDR3 totals 15 residues. V gave up 0 bases and J gave up 3 bases, with 12 bases separating them. The germline V gene encodes CDR1 SGHRS and CDR2 YFSETQ.